The clone carrying this T cell receptor (beta chain) was counted once. The data belong to a study of long-term antiretroviral therapy in people with HIV. Run at survey level, the immunoSEQ assay was version v3.0. Sequencing was performed with immunoSEQ multiplex PCR; in TCRdb, only in-frame clones are kept and a portion is missing. The sample carries some 31,000 clones, approximately 97% recorded once. The CDR3 is made up of 17 amino acids. Germline lookup yields CDR1 MRHNA and CDR2 SNTAGT. V lost 6 bases, J lost 4 bases, and 19 bases lay in between. The specimen comprised unsorted PBMCs, sampled 6.9 years after starting antiretroviral therapy. The sequence was collected from a man younger than 45 with HIV. The chain joins TRBV6-4 to TRBJ1-6; tentatively, D is TRBD1 (5 bases). The CDR3 bases are TGTGCCAGCAGCGCAAGCAGAGGGGTTCGTTATAATTCACCCCTCCACTTT. This sequence encodes CASSASRGVRYNSPLHF.